The 3 T cell receptor beta chains below all came from one sample that was sequenced in a study of blood T cell repertoires in COVID-19. Sequencing was performed with immunoSEQ multiplex PCR; in TCRdb, only in-frame clones are kept and a portion is missing. The sample includes 98,000 or so clones, approximately 88% of them seen just once. The sequencing input was peripheral blood. The receptors stem from a human donor in a cohort sampled during active COVID-19.

This chain uses TRBV6-5 with TRBJ2-3; 8 bases line up with TRBD1. The germline gives CDR1 MNHEY, CDR2 SVGAGI. The J segment lost 3 bases and the V segment lost 6 bases, leaving 8 bases of the junction unmatched. This CDR3 region has 15 residues. This CDR3 reads CASRDPRTGTDTQYF. CDR3 nucleotide sequence: TGTGCCAGCAGGGACCCCCGGACAGGGACAGATACGCAGTATTTT.

This clone was counted once. J is TRBJ2-7 and V is TRBV19; no clear D. Trimming pared 0 bases from V and 5 bases from J, leaving 14 bases between. The CDR3 totals 15 residues. CDR1 and CDR2 (germline): LNHDA, SQIVND (reference sequence). CDR3 protein: CASSIETSTADEQYF. The CDR3 nucleotides are TGTGCCAGTAGTATAGAGACTTCCACCGCGGACGAGCAGTACTTC. Drawing the rest from reference TRBV19 and TRBJ2-7, the complete variable domain is DGGITQSPKYLFRKEGQNVTLSCEQNLNHDAMYWYRQDPGQGLRLIYYSQIVNDFQKGDIAEGYSVSREKKESFPLTVTSAQKNPTAFYLCASSIETSTADEQYFGPGTRLTVT.

The chain carries TRBV6-5 and TRBJ1-1; perhaps TRBD1 as D (5 bases). V lost 8 bases and J 4 bases, leaving 11 bases between the germline ends. CDR1 and CDR2 (germline): MNHEY, SVGAGI. This CDR3 contains 12 residues. The CDR3 sequence is CASHLGGTEAFF. CDR3 sequence (DNA): TGTGCCAGCCACCTGGGGGGCACTGAAGCTTTCTTT.